The clone carrying this T cell receptor (beta chain) was picked up a small number of times. Its antigen is as yet unknown. Axillary draining lymph nodes of breast cancer patients supplied the node samples. This entry belongs to a study of breast tumors, draining lymph nodes, adjacent tissues. The CDR3 runs 17 residues. Trimming pared 5 bases from V and 3 bases from J, leaving 20 bases between. CDR1 MNHEY and CDR2 SMNVEV come from the germline V gene (reference sequence). TCRdb reprocessed the multiplex PCR reads with MiXCR, giving one entry per CDR3 protein. In the table there are 200,000 to 300,000 distinct CDR3 sequences, around 30% of which are singletons. Notes on the study in general: Compared with basal-like, luminal-like tumors shared significantly more repertoire with nontumor tissue. The data were judged consistent with most tumor T cells coming from lymph node and expanding in tumor. Tumor TCR diversity was below lymph nodes but above nontumor tissue. Tumor T cell lymph node origin was a supported hypothesis, not proven.

The sequencing input was axillary lymph node tissue. The chain employs TRBV27 and TRBJ1-5; D is possibly TRBD1 (5 bases). The TCR was taken from a female donor with breast cancer. Some clones in this sample may be carry-over from other donors' samples. The CDR3 DNA reads TGTGCCAGCAGTAAAAATTCGCAGGGTATGAACAATCAGCCCCAGCATTTT. Its translation: CASSKNSQGMNNQPQHF.